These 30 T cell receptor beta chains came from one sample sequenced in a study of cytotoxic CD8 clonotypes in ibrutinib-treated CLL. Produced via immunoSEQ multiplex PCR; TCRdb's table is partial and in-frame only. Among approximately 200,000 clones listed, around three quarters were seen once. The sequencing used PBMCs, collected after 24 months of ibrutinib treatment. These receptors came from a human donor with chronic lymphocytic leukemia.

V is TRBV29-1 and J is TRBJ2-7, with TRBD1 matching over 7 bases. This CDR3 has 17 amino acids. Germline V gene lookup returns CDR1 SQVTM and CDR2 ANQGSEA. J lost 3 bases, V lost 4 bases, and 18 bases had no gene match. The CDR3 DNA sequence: TGCAGCGTTGCTCCAGTTGGGACAGAAGTCTCCGGCTACGAGCAGTACTTC. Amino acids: CSVAPVGTEVSGYEQYF.

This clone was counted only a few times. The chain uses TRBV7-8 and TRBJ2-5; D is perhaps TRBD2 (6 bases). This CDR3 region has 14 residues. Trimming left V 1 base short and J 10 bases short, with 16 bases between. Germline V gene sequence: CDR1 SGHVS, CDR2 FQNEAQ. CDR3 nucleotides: TGTGCCAGCAGCTTAGGCAGGGTGGGAGGACGCCAGTACTTC. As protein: CASSLGRVGGRQYF.

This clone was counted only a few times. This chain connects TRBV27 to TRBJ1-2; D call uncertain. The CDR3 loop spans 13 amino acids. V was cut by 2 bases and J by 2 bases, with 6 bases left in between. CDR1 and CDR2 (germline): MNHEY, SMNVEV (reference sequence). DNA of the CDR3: TGTGCCAGCAGTTTAACCCCGAACTATGGCTACACCTTC. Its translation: CASSLTPNYGYTF.

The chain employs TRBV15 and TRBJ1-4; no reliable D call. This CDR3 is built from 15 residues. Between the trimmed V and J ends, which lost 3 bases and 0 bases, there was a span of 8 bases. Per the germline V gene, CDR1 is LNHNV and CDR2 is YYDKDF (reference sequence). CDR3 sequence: CATSRQSATNEKLFF. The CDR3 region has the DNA TGTGCCACCAGCAGGCAGAGTGCAACTAATGAAAAACTGTTTTTT. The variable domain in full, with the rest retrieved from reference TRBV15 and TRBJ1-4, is DAMVIQNPRYQVTQFGKPVTLSCSQTLNHNVMYWYQQKSSQAPKLLFHYYDKDFNNEADTPDNFQSRRPNTSFCFLDIRSPGLGDTAMYLCATSRQSATNEKLFFGSGTQLSVL.

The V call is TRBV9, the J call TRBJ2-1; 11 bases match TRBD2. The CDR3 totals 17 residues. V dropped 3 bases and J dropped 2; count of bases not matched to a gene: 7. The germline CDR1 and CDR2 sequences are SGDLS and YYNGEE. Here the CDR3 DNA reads TGTGCCAGCAGCGACAGACTAGCGGGGCGGACCTACAATGAGCAGTTCTTC. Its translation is CASSDRLAGRTYNEQFF.

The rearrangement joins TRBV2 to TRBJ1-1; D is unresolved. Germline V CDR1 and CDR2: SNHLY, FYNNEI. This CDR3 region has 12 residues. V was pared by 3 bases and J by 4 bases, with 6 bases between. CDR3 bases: TGTGCCAGCAGTGACCCGAGCACTGAAGCTTTCTTT. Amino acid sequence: CASSDPSTEAFF.

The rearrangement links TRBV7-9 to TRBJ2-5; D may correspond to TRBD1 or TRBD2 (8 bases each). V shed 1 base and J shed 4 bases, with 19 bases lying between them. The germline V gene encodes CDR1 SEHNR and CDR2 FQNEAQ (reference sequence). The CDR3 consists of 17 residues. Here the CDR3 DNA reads TGTGCCAGCAGCTTAGGGCAGGGGGCCGGGAGGGGAGAGACCCAGTACTTC. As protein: CASSLGQGAGRGETQYF.

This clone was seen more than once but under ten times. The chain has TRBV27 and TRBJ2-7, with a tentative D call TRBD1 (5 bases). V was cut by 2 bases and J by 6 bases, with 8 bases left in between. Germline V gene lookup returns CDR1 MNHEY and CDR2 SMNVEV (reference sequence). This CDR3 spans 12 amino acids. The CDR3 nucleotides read TGTGCCAGCAGTTTAAGGGGTCTCGAGCAGTACTTC. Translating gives CASSLRGLEQYF.

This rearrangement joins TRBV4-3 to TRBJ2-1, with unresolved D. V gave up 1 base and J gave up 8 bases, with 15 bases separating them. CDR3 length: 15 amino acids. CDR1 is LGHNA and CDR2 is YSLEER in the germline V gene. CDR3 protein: CASSQVRQLLYEQFF. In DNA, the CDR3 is TGCGCCAGCAGCCAAGTTCGCCAACTTCTGTATGAGCAGTTCTTC.

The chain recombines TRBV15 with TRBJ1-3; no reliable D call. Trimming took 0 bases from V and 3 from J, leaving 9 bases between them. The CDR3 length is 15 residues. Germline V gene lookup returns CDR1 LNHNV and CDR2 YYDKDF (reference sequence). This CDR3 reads CATSRDRSGGNTIYF. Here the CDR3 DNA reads TGTGCCACCAGCAGAGATCGGTCAGGTGGAAACACCATATATTTT.

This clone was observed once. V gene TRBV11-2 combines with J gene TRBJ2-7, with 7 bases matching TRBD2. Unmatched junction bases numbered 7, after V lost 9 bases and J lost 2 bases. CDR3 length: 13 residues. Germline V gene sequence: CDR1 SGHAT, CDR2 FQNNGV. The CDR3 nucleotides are TGTGCCAGTAAAAAGGGACTAACCTACGAGCAGTACTTC. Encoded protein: CASKKGLTYEQYF.

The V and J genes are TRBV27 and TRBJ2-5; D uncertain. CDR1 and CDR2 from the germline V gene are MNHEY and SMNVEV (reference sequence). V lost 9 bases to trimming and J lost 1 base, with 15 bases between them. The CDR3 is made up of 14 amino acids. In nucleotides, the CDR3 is TGTGCCAGTCGCTTAAGTGAGCTCCAAGAGACCCAGTACTTC. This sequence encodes CASRLSELQETQYF.

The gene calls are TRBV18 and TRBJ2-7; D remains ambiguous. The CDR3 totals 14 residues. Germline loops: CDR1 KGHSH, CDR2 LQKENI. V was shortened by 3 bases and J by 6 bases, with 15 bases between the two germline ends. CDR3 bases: TGTGCCAGCTCACCGGGCTTCCCGCCCATCGAGCAGTACTTC. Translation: CASSPGFPPIEQYF. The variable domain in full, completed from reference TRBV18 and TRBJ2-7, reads NAGVMQNPRHLVRRRGQEARLRCSPMKGHSHVYWYRQLPEEGLKFMVYLQKENIIDESGMPKERFSAEFPKEGPSILRIQQVVRGDSAAYFCASSPGFPPIEQYFGPGTRLTVT.

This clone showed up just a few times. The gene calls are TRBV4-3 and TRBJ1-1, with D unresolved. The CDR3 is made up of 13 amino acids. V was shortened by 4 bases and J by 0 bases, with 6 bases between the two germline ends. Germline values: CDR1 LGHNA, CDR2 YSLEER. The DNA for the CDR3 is TGCGCCAGCAGCCGTTCAATGAACACTGAAGCTTTCTTT. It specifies CASSRSMNTEAFF.

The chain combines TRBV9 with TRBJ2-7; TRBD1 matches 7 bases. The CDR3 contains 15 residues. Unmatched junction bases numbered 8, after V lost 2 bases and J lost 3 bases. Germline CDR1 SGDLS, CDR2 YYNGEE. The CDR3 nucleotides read TGTGCCAGCAGCGTTGGCTATTCAGGGGGCTACGAGCAGTACTTC. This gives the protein CASSVGYSGGYEQYF.

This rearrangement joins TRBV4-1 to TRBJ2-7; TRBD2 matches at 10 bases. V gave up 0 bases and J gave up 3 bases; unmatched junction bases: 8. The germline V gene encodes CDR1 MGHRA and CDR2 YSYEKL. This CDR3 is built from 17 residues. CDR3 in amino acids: CASSQEGFGLADYEQYF. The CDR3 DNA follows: TGCGCCAGCAGCCAAGAGGGTTTTGGACTAGCGGACTACGAGCAGTACTTC.

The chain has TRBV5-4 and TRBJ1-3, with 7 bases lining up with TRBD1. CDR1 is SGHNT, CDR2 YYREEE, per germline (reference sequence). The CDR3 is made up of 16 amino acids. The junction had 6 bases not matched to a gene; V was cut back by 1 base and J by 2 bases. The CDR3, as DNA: TGTGCCAGCAGCTTGAAGGGGGCAAGGGCTGGAAACACCATATATTTT. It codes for CASSLKGARAGNTIYF.

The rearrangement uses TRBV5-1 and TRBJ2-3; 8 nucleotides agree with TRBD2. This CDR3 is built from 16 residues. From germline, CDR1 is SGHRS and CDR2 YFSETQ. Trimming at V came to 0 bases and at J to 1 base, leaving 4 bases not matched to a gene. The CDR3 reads CASSLGGLDGTDTQYF. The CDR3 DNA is TGCGCCAGCAGCTTGGGGGGACTAGATGGCACAGATACGCAGTATTTT. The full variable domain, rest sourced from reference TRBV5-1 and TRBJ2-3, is KAGVTQTPRYLIKTRGQQVTLSCSPISGHRSVSWYQQTPGQGLQFLFEYFSETQRNKGNFPGRFSGRQFSNSRSEMNVSTLELGDSALYLCASSLGGLDGTDTQYFGPGTRLTVL.

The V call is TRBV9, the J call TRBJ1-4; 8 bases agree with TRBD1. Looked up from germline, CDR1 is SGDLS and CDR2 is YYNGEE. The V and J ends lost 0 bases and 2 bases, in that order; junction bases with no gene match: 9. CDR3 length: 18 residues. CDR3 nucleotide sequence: TGTGCCAGCAGCGTAGCTACGGGCAGGGGGCCCACTAATGAAAAACTGTTTTTT. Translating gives CASSVATGRGPTNEKLFF.

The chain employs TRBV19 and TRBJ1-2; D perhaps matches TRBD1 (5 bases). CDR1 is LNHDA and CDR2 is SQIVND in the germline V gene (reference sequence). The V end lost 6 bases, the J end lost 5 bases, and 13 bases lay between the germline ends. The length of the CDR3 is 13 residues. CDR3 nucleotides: TGTGCCAGTAGCCCGACAGTTCATTATGGCTACACCTTC. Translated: CASSPTVHYGYTF.

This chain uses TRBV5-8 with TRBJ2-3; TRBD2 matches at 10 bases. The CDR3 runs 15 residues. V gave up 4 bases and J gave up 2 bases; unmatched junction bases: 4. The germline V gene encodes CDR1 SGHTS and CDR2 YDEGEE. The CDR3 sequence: CASSHLAGDTDTQYF. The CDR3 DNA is TGTGCCAGCAGCCATCTAGCGGGAGACACAGATACGCAGTATTTT.

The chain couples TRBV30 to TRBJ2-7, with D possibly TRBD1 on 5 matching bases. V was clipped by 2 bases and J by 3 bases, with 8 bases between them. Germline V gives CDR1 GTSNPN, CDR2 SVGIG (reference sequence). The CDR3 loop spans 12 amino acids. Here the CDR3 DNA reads TGTGCCTGGAGTACTGACAGCTACGAGCAGTACTTC. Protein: CAWSTDSYEQYF.

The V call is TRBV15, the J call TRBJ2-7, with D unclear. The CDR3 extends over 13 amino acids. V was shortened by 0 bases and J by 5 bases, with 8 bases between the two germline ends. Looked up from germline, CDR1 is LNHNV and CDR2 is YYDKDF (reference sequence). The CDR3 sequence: CATSRESSHEQYF. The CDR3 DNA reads TGTGCCACCAGCAGAGAGTCTTCTCACGAGCAGTACTTC.

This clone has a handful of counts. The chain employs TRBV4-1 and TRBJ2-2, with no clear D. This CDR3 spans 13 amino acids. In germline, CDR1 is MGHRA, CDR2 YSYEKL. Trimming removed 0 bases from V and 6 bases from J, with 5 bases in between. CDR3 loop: CASSQDSPGELFF. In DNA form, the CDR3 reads TGCGCCAGCAGCCAAGATAGTCCCGGGGAGCTGTTTTTT.

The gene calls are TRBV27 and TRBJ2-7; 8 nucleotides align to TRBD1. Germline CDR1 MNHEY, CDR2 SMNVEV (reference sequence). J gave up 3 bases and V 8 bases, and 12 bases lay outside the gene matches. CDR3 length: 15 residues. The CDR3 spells CASHHTGTGFYEQYF. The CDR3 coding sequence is TGTGCCAGCCACCACACCGGGACAGGATTCTACGAGCAGTACTTC.

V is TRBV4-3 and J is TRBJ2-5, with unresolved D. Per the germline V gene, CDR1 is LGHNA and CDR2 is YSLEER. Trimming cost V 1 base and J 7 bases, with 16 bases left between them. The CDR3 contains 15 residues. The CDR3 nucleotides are TGCGCCAGCAGCCAAGCAGTCAGTCAAGATTGGACCCAGTACTTC. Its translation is CASSQAVSQDWTQYF.

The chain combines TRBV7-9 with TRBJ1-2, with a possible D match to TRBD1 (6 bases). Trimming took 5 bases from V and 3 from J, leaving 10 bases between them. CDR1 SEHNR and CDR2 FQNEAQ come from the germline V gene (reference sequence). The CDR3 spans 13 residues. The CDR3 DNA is TGTGCCAGCAGCCAATACAGGGACTATGGCTACACCTTC. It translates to CASSQYRDYGYTF.

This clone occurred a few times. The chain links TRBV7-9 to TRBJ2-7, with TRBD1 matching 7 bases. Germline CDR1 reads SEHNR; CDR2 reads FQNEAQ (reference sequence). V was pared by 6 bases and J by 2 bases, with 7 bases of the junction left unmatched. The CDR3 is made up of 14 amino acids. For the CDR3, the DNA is TGTGCCAGCAGTCCGACAGGGATACCCTACGAGCAGTACTTC. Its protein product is CASSPTGIPYEQYF.

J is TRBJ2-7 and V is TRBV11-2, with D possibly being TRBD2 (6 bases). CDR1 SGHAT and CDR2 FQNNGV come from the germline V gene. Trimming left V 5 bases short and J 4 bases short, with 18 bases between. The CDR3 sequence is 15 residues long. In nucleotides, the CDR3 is TGTGCCAGCAGCCCCGAGGGCTCACTAGCTTACGAGCAGTACTTC. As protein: CASSPEGSLAYEQYF. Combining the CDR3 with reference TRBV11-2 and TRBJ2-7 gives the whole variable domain EAGVAQSPRYKIIEKRQSVAFWCNPISGHATLYWYQQILGQGPKLLIQFQNNGVVDDSQLPKDRFSAERLKGVDSTLKIQPAKLEDSAVYLCASSPEGSLAYEQYFGPGTRLTVT.

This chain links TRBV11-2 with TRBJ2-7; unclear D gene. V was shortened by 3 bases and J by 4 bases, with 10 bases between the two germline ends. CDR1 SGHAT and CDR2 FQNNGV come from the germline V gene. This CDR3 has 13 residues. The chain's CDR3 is CASSFGGGYEQYF. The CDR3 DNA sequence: TGTGCCAGCAGCTTCGGTGGCGGTTACGAGCAGTACTTC.